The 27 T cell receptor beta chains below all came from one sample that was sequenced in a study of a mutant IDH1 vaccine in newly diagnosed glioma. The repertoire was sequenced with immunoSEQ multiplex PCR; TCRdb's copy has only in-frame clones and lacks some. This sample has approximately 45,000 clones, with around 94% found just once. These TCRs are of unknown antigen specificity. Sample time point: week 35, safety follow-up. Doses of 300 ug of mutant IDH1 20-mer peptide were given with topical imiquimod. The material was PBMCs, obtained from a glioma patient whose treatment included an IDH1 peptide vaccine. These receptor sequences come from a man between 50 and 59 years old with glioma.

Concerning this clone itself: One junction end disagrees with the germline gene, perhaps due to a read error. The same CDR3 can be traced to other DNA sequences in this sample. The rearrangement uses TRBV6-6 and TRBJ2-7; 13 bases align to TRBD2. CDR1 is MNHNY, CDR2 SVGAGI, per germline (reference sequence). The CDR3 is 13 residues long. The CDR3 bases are TGTGCCAGCAGTTATCGGGGACTAGCGGGACAGCACTTC. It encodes CASSYRGLAGQHF.

CDR3 protein: CASSLYPRSYEQYF. DNA of the CDR3: TGTGCCAGCAGTCTGTACCCCCGCTCCTACGAGCAGTACTTC. The chain combines TRBV27 with TRBJ2-7; D not resolved. This CDR3 is built from 14 residues. V shed 5 bases and J shed 0 bases, with 11 bases lying between them. CDR1 MNHEY and CDR2 SMNVEV come from the germline V gene (reference sequence).

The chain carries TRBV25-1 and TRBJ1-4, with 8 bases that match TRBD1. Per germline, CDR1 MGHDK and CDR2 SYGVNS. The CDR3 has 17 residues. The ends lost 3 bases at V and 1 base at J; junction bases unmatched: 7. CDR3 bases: TGTGCCAGCAGTGATACAGGGGGAGTGGGAACTAATGAAAAACTGTTTTTT. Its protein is CASSDTGGVGTNEKLFF.

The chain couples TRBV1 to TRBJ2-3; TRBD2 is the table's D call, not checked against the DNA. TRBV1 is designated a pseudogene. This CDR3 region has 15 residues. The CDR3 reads CTSRGEEGLTDTQYF. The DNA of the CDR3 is TGCACCAGCAGAGGAGAGGAGGGTCTCACAGATACGCAGTATTTT.

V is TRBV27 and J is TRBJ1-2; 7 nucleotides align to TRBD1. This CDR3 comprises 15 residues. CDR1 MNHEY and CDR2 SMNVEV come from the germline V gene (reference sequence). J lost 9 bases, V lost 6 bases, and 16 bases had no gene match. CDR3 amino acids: CASSLGGTVPGSYTF. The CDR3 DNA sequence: TGTGCCAGCAGCCTTGGGGGGACAGTGCCCGGGAGCTACACCTTC.

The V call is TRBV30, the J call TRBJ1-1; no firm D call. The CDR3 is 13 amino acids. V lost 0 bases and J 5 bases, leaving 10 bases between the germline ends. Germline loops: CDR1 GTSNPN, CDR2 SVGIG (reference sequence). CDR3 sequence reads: CAWSVMGRTEAFF. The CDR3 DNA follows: TGTGCCTGGAGTGTGATGGGTAGGACTGAAGCTTTCTTT.

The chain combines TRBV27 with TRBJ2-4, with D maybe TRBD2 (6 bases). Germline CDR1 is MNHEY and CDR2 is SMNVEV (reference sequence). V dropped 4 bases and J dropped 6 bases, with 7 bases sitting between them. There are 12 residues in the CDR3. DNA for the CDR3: TGTGCCAGCAGTTCGGGACTAAACATTCAGTACTTC. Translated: CASSSGLNIQYF.

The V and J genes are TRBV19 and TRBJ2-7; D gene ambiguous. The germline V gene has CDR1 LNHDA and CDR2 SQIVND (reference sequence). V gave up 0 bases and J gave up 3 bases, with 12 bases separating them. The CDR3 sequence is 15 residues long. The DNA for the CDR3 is TGTGCCAGTAGTATAGATCCCAGTTTGGGCTACGAGCAGTACTTC. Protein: CASSIDPSLGYEQYF.

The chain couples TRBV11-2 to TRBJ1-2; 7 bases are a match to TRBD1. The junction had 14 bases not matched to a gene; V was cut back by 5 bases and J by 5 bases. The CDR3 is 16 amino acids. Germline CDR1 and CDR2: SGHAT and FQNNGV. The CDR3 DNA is TGTGCCAGCAGCCTGGGACAGCCTCCGTGGAGTTATGGCTACACCTTC. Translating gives CASSLGQPPWSYGYTF. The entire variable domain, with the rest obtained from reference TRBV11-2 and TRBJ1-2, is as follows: EAGVAQSPRYKIIEKRQSVAFWCNPISGHATLYWYQQILGQGPKLLIQFQNNGVVDDSQLPKDRFSAERLKGVDSTLKIQPAKLEDSAVYLCASSLGQPPWSYGYTFGSGTRLTVV.

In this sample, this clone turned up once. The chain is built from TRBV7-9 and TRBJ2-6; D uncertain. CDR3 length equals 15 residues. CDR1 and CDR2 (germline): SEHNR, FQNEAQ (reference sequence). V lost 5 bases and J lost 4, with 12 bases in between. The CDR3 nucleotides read TGTGCCAGCAGCCCTCTTGGGGTAGGGGCCAACGTCCTGACTTTC. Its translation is CASSPLGVGANVLTF.

CDR3 sequence reads: CASSLHRGEKLFF. The DNA of the CDR3 is TGTGCCAGCAGCTTACACCGTGGTGAAAAACTGTTTTTT. V is TRBV7-3 and J is TRBJ1-4; no clear D. V shed 2 bases and J shed 7 bases, with 8 bases lying between them. The CDR3 extends over 13 amino acids. Germline V CDR1 and CDR2: SGHTA, FQGTGA.

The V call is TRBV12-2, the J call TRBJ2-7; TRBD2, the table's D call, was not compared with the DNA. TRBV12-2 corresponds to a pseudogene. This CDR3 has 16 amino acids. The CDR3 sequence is CASRPRRGTSSYEQYF. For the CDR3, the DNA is TGTGCAAGTCGCCCTAGGCGGGGGACGAGCTCCTACGAGCAGTACTTC.

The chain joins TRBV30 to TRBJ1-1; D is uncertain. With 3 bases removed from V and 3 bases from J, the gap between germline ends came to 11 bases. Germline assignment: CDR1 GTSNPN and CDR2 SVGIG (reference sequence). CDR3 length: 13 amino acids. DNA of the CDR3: TGTGCCTGGAGCGTTGGACCTGACACTGAAGCTTTCTTT. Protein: CAWSVGPDTEAFF.

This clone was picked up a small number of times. DNA for the CDR3: TGTGCCAGCAGGGGACAGGGGACCAATGAGCAGTTCTTC. It is translated as CASRGQGTNEQFF. The chain links TRBV5-4 to TRBJ2-1, with 10 bases identical to TRBD1. V shed 5 bases and J 6 bases; nucleotides not matched to a gene: 2. CDR3 length: 13 residues. Germline CDR1 is SGHNT and CDR2 is YYREEE (reference sequence).

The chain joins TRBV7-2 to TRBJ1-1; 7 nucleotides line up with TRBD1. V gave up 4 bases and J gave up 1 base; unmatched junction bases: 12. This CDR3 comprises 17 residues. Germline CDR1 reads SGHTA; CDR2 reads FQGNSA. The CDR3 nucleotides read TGTGCCAGCAGCTCAGGGGGGTCCGGGCGAAAGAACACTGAAGCTTTCTTT. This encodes CASSSGGSGRKNTEAFF.

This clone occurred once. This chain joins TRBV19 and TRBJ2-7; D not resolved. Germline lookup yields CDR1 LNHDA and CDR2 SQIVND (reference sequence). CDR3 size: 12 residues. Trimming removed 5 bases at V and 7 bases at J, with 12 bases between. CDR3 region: CASSHPGREQYF. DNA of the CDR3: TGTGCCAGTAGTCATCCCGGAAGGGAGCAGTACTTC.

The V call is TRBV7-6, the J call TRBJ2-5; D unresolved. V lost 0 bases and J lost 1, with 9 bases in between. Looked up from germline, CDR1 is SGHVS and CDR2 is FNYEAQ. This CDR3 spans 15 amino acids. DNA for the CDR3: TGTGCCAGCAGCTTAGCGGCAGCAAGCCAAGAGACCCAGTACTTC. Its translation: CASSLAAASQETQYF.

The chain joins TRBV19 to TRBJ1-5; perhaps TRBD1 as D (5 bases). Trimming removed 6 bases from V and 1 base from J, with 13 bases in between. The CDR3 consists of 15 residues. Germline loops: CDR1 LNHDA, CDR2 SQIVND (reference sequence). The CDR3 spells CASRTRRGSNQPQHF. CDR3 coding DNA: TGTGCCAGTAGAACTAGGAGGGGAAGCAATCAGCCCCAGCATTTT.

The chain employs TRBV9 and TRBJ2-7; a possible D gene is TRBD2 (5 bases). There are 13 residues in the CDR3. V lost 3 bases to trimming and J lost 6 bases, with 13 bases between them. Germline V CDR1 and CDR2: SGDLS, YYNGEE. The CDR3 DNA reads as TGTGCCAGCAGCGAGGGAGTAGGCCTCGAGCAGTACTTC. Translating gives CASSEGVGLEQYF.

For the CDR3, the DNA is TGCGCCAGCAGTGAGTCCATCGATGAGCAGTACTTC. Translating gives CASSESIDEQYF. The rearrangement joins TRBV10-2 to TRBJ2-7, with no clear D. V lost 0 bases and J 7 bases, leaving 7 bases between the germline ends. CDR3 length: 12 residues. CDR1 and CDR2 (germline): WSHSY, SAAADI.

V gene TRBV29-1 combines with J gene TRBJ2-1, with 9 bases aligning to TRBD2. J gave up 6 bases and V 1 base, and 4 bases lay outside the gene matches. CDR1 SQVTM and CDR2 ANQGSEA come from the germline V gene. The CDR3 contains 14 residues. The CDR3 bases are TGCAGCGTTGAAGCTAGCGGGATTTCCAATGAGCAGTTCTTC. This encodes CSVEASGISNEQFF.

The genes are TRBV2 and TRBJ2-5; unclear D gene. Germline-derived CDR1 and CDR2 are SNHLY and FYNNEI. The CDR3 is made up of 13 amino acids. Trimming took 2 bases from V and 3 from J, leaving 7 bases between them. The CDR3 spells CASSERAEETQYF. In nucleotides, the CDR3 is TGTGCCAGCAGTGAACGGGCAGAAGAGACCCAGTACTTC.

In DNA, the CDR3 is TGTGCCAGCAGCGGGGGGGAGGGCCGGGCAAGCTCCTACAATGAGCAGTTCTTC. This sequence encodes CASSGGEGRASSYNEQFF. This chain links TRBV5-4 with TRBJ2-1, with TRBD2 matching 7 bases. V trimming: 4 bases; J trimming: 0 bases; junction bases outside the gene matches: 13. There are 18 residues in the CDR3. In germline, CDR1 is SGHNT, CDR2 YYREEE (reference sequence).

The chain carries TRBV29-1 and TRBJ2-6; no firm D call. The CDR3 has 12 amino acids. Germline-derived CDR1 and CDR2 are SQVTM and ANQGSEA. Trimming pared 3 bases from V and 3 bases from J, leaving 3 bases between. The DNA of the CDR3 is TGCAGCGTTGACGGTGGGGCCAACGTCCTGACTTTC. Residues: CSVDGGANVLTF.

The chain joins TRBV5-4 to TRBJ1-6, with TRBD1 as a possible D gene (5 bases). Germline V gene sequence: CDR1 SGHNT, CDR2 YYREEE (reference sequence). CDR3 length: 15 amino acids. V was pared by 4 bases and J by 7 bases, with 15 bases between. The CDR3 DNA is TGTGCCAGCAGCCCGACCGGGACGGGCAATTCACCCCTCCACTTT. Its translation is CASSPTGTGNSPLHF.

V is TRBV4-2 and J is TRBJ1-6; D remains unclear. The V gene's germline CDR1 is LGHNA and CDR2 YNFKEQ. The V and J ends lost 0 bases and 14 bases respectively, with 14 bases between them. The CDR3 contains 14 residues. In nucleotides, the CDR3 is TGTGCCAGCAGCCAAGACGGCCGGGAGTTAACCCTCCACTTT. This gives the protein CASSQDGRELTLHF.

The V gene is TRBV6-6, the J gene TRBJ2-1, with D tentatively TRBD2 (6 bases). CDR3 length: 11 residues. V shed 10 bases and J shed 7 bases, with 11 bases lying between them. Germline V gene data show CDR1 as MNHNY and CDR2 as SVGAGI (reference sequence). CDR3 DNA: TGTGCCACCGTGGGGAGGAATGAGCAGTTCTTC. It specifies CATVGRNEQFF.